This T cell receptor (beta chain) was found in a study of blood T cell repertoires in COVID-19. Study-level background: Sites in the United States, Italy and Spain provided acute and convalescent COVID-19 samples.

CDR3 length equals 13 residues. Germline CDR1 and CDR2: SGHNT and YENEEA. V was clipped by 10 bases and J by 13 bases, with 23 bases between them. Source study methods: Amplification of reference gene primers provided the estimated nucleated cell counts. This table comes from immunoSEQ multiplex PCR, and its TCRdb copy is limited to in-frame clones, with some not included. That table gives V, J and clone size, and the DNA gave D and trimming. The top ten clones hold approximately 2.3% of a sample with roughly 81,000 clones, around 86% of them seen once. This TCR was sampled from a woman between 65 and 79 years old with acute or convalescent COVID-19. Sample: peripheral blood. The V call is TRBV11-3, the J call TRBJ1-3; perhaps TRBD1 as D (6 bases). In DNA, the CDR3 is TGTGCCATAACCACCGGGACATCGCCTCAGATATATTTT. Translation: CAITTGTSPQIYF.